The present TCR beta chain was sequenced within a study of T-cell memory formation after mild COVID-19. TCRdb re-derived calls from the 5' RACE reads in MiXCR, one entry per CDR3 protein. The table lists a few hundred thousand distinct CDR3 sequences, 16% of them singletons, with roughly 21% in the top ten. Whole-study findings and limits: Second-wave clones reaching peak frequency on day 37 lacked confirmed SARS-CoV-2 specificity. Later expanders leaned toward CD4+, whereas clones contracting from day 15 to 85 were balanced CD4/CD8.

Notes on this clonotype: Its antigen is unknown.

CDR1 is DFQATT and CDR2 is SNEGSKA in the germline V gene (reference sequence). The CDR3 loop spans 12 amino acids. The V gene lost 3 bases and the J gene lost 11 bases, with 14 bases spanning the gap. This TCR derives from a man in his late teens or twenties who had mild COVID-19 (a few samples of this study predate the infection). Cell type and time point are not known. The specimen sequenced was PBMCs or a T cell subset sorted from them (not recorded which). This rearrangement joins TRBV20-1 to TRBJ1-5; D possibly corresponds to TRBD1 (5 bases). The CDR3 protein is CSASMTEEAQHF. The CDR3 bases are TGCAGTGCTAGTATGACAGAGGAGGCCCAGCATTTT.